One and the same sample provided the 3 T cell receptor beta chains below, sequenced in a study of blood T cell repertoires in COVID-19. Clones were sequenced by immunoSEQ multiplex PCR, and TCRdb holds only the in-frame ones, with some missing. Found here are approximately 530,000 clones, about 89% of them singletons; the top ten hold about 8.2%. Sequencing was done on a sample of peripheral blood. The receptors were gathered from a woman in her fifties or sixties with COVID-19, enrolled during active disease.

The V call is TRBV7-9, the J call TRBJ1-3, with 8 bases lining up with TRBD1. This CDR3 is 16 amino acids long. Trimming cost V 1 base and J 3 bases; bases outside gene matches: 5. Germline V gives CDR1 SEHNR, CDR2 FQNEAQ (reference sequence). The CDR3 reads CASSLVPTGVGNTIYF. The CDR3 DNA sequence: TGTGCCAGCAGCTTAGTTCCGACAGGGGTTGGAAACACCATATATTTT.

The rearrangement uses TRBV9 and TRBJ2-7; D perhaps matches TRBD1 (6 bases). CDR1 SGDLS and CDR2 YYNGEE come from the germline V gene. Trimming stripped 3 bases from V and 2 bases from J, with 9 bases between. The CDR3 extends over 13 amino acids. CDR3 region: CASSADRAYEQYF. The CDR3 nucleotides read TGTGCCAGCAGCGCGGACAGAGCCTACGAGCAGTACTTC.

The chain links TRBV6-5 to TRBJ1-1; no definite D call. The CDR3 runs to 14 residues. Germline CDR1 and CDR2: MNHEY and SVGAGI. Trimming left V 4 bases short and J 11 bases short, with 20 bases between. CDR3 DNA sequence: TGTGCCAGCAGTTTGCGAAGCGCATCTCGTGGGGCTTTCTTT. Its translation is CASSLRSASRGAFF.